This T cell receptor beta chain was sequenced in a study of blood T cell repertoires in COVID-19. In the study overall: T cells, B-cell-depleted T cells, or PBMCs supplied cDNA or gDNA.

For this clone: Additional DNA sequences in this sample encode the identical CDR3.

V lost 2 bases, J lost 0 bases, and 0 bases stayed unmatched. Germline CDR1 reads KGHSH; CDR2 reads LQKENI. This CDR3 is built from 15 residues. TCRdb's table, derived via immunoSEQ multiplex PCR, lists solely in-frame clones and lacks some. The sample lists 200,000 to 300,000 clones, about nine tenths occurring once. The sequencing input was peripheral blood. The gene calls are TRBV18 and TRBJ2-1, with TRBD2 matching over 8 bases. The clonotype was recovered from a man in his forties who had recovered from COVID-19. In DNA, the CDR3 is TGTGCCAGCTCACCAAGCGGGGGCTCCTACAATGAGCAGTTCTTC. As protein: CASSPSGGSYNEQFF.